The clone carrying this T cell receptor beta chain was seen repeatedly, ten times or more. Source study methods: Nucleated cell number was recorded as an estimate derived from reference gene primer amplification. Sequencing used immunoSEQ multiplex PCR; TCRdb keeps in-frame clones, though not all of them. V, J and clone size are taken as reported in that table, and D and trimming were inferred from the DNA itself. In the table there are under 140,000 clones, less than 75% of which are singletons. The data are from a study of blood T cell repertoires in COVID-19. The germline CDR1 and CDR2 sequences are LNHDA and SQIVND (reference sequence). CDR3 length: 11 amino acids. V was pared by 4 bases and J by 5 bases, with 3 bases between.

The TCR sequence derives from a woman aged 55 to 70 with acute or convalescent COVID-19. This chain links TRBV19 with TRBJ2-1, with no clear D. Sequencing was done on a sample of peripheral blood. The CDR3 here is CASSTNNEQFF. In DNA, the CDR3 is TGTGCCAGTAGTACCAACAATGAGCAGTTCTTC.